The T cell receptor (beta chain) described here comes from a study of blood T cells in healthy people across ages (dated by TCRdb to about 2015). Turning to the overall study: In model experiments, roughly one uniquely barcoded TCR beta cDNA molecule per two T cells was captured by template switching. To avoid experimental bias, donors of different ages were randomly spread across the sequencing lanes. The study measured age-related changes in TCR beta repertoire diversity using deep sequencing normalized with unique cDNA molecular identifiers. The donors were divided into four age groups: young (average around 17 years), middle-aged (over 35), aged (around 67) and long-lived (about 80). Using the same blood draw, the study looked at two additional independent replicas of 1 million unique cDNA reads for two donors, one aged 18 to 30 and the other aged 80 or older. What the work shows at the level of the full study, not this receptor alone: Observed TCR beta diversity correlated strongly with the percentage of naive T cells measured by flow cytometry. Because profiling used bulk unsorted PBMCs, naive and antigen-experienced compartments could not be compared conclusively. Observed TCR beta diversity per million T cells fell roughly linearly with age, and a significant reduction was already apparent by age roughly 40. Total diversity estimates from one million sequenced T cells were considered lower bounds and underestimates. Compared with the aged group, the long-lived group had more naive CD4+ T cells, fewer expanded clones and increased TCR diversity, a pattern suggesting age selection. The CMV infection status of donors was not known, potentially confounding age-related changes in expanded clonotypes.

The germline V end is reduced by 4 bases and the J end by 9 bases; junction bases left unmatched: 12. As encoded in the germline V gene, CDR1 is SGDLS while CDR2 is YYNGEE. Measured from the cysteine to the phenylalanine, the CDR3 is 15 residues long. Only the CDR3 DNA stays, 45 bases, in frame from base 1. Libraries were made using 5' RACE. Sequenced on an Illumina HiSeq 2500. A second PCR of 7 to 11 cycles was run with a J-beta primer mix and a sample-barcoded 5' primer. A template-switch 5' adaptor carrying 12 random nucleotides introduced a unique molecular identifier onto each TCR beta cDNA molecule. At least 2.5 million CDR3-containing paired-end reads were obtained from each sample. First-strand cDNA synthesis was performed from all RNA using the Mint cDNA synthesis kit, with priming by a TRBC-specific oligonucleotide. After uracil-DNA glycosylase treatment, a first 18-cycle PCR used universal primers M1SS and BC2_uni_R on all cDNA. As for how the authors treated the data: For normalization, 1 million high-quality reads, each with a distinct molecular identifier, were randomly selected from each sample. Reads with shared molecular identifiers were discarded instead of being binned into consensus sequences. MiTCR, run with a Q25 quality threshold and the strictest error-elimination algorithm, handled CDR3 identification, clonotype clustering and error correction. A nonparametric unseen species model with Euler transformation was used to estimate lower-bound total TCR beta diversity. TCRdb cleaned the public reads at Q25 with fastp, built clones with MiXCR and kept in-frame beta chains. Every CDR3 protein is listed once, alongside the most common genes and DNA of its rows. Clone size and V and J calls follow TCRdb, not the original study. This sample has approximately 790,000 distinct CDR3 sequences in its table, and 62% of those were observed once. The ten largest clones take up about a quarter of the sample.

The roughly 39 donors, aged about 6 to 95 years, were systemically healthy Caucasian individuals from Russia. Ten milliliters of peripheral blood were drawn from each donor into EDTA-treated Vacutainer tubes. Ficoll-Paque density-gradient centrifugation was used to isolate PBMCs, with at least 6 million per sample. Trizol reagent was used to extract total RNA from PBMCs, with at least 6 micrograms per sample. The percentages of naive CD45RAhigh/CD27high T cells were determined by flow cytometry on a PBMC aliquot from every donor. Regarding this clonotype: The antigen it binds to is not known. Base-call qualities are not available, and no considerably larger clone is one nucleotide away.

This clonotype was obtained from a young man in good health. The V and J genes are TRBV9 and TRBJ2-1, and 8 junction bases match TRBD2. Sequencing was done on a sample of blood. Here the CDR3 is given as CASSPGRGSGSEQFF. The DNA reads as follows: TGTGCCAGCAGCCCCGGGAGGGGATCCGGTAGTGAGCAGTTCTTC.